The clone carrying this T cell receptor beta chain appeared many times. Its antigen is undetermined. Every donor contributed about 10 milliliters of peripheral blood by blood draw. Per germline, CDR1 SGHRS and CDR2 YFSETQ. The V end lost 5 bases, the J end lost 0 bases, and 26 bases lay between the germline ends. This CDR3 comprises 19 residues. The data derive from a study of blood T cells in healthy people across ages. Next came a second PCR, run for roughly 6 to 11 cycles, which used a sample-barcoded 5' primer along with a J-beta primer mix. TCRdb itself ran the 5' RACE reads through MiXCR, one entry per CDR3 protein. Of hundreds of thousands of distinct CDR3 sequences listed, more than 50% are singletons. Study-wide results and limits: With donor CMV status unknown, expanded clonotype changes were possibly confounded. The percentage of naive T cells correlated strongly with TCR beta diversity.

This sequence was found in a middle-aged man in good health. The sample comprised blood. The chain joins TRBV5-1 to TRBJ1-2; possible D gene TRBD1, 5 bases. CDR3: CASRSSVVPRTGANYGYTF. The CDR3 DNA sequence: TGCGCCAGCAGGTCCTCGGTAGTCCCGAGAACGGGGGCTAACTATGGCTACACCTTC.